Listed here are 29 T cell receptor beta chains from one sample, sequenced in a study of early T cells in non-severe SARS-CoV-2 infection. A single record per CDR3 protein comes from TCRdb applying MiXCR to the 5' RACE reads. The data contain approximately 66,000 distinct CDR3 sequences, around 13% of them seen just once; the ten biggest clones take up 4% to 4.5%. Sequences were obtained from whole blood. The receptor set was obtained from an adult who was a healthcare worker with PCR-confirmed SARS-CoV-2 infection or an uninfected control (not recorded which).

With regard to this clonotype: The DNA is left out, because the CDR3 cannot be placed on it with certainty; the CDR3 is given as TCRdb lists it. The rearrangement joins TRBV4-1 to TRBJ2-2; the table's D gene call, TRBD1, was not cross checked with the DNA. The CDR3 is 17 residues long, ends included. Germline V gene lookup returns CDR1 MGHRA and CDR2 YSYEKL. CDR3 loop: CASSRWTWALTPGSCFF.

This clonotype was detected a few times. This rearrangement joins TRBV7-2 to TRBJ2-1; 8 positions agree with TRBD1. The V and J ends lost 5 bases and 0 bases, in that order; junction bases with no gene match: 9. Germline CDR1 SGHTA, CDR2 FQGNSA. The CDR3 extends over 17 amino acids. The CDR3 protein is CASSRRTGRFSYNEQFF. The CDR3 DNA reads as TGTGCCAGCAGCCGGAGGACAGGGCGATTCTCCTACAATGAGCAGTTCTTC.

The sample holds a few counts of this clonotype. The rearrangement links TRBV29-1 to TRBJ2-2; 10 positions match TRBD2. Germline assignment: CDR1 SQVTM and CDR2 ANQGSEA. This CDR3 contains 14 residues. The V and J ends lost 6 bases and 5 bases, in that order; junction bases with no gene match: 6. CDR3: CSVSSGRDTGELFF. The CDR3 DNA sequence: TGCAGCGTCTCTAGCGGGAGAGATACCGGGGAGCTGTTTTTT.

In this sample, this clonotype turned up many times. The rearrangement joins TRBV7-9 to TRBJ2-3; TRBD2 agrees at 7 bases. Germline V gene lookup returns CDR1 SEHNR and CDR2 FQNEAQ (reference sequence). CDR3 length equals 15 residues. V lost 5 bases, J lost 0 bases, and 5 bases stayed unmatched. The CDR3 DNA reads TGTGCCAGCAGCCAAGCGGGGCTTAGCACAGATACGCAGTATTTT. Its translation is CASSQAGLSTDTQYF.

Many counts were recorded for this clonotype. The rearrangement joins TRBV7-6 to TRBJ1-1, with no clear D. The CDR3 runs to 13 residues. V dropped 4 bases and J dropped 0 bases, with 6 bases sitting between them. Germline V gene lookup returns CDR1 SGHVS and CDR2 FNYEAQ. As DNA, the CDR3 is TGTGCCAGCAGCTCTGACGTGAACACTGAAGCTTTCTTT. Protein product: CASSSDVNTEAFF.

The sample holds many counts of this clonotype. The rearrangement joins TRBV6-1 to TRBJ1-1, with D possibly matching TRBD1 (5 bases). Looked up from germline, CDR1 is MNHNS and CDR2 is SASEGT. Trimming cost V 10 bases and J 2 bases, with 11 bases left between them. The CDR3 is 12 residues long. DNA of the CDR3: TGTGCCACCCAAGGGGATAACACTGAAGCTTTCTTT. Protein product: CATQGDNTEAFF.

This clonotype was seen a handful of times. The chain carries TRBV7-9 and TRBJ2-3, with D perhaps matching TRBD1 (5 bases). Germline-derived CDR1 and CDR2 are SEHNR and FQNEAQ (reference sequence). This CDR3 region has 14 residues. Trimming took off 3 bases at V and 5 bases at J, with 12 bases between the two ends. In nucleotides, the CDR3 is TGTGCCAGCAGCTTTGGCAGGGTTGGAGATACGCAGTATTTT. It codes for CASSFGRVGDTQYF.

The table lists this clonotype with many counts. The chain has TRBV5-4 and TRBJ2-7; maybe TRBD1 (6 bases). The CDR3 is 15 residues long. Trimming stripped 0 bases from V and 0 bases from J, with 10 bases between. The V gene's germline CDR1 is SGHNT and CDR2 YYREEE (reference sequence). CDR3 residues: CASSLGQAISYEQYF. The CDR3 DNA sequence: TGTGCCAGCAGCTTGGGACAGGCGATCTCCTACGAGCAGTACTTC.

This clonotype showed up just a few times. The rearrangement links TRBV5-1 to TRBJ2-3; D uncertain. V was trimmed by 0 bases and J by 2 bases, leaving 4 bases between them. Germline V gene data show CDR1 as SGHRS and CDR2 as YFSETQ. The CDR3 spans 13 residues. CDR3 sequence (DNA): TGCGCCAGCAGCTTGGGGCCCACAGATACGCAGTATTTT. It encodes CASSLGPTDTQYF.

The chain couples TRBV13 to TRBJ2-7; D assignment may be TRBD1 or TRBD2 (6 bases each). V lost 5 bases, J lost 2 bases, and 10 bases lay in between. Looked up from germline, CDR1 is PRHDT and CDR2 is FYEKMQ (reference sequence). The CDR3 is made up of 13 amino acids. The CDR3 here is CASSPGGPYEQYF. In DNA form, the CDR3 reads TGTGCCAGCAGCCCCGGGGGCCCCTACGAGCAGTACTTC.

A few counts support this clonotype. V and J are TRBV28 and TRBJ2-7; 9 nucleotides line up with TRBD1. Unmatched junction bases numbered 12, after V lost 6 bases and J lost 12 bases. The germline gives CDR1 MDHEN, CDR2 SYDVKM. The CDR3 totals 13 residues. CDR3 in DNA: TGTGCCAGCAGCCCAGTTGGACAGACAGGGGGGTACTTC. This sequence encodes CASSPVGQTGGYF.

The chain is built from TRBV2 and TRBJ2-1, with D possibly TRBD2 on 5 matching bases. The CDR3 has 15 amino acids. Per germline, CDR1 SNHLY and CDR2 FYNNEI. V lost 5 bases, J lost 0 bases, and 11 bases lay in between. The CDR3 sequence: CASSPAASSYNEQFF. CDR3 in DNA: TGTGCCAGCAGTCCAGCGGCGAGCTCCTACAATGAGCAGTTCTTC.

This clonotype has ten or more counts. CDR3 DNA sequence: TGTGCCAGCAGCCTGGCTAGGACAGATACGCAGTATTTT. It translates to CASSLARTDTQYF. The J gene is TRBJ2-3, the V gene TRBV4-2, with D hard to call. The CDR3 extends over 13 amino acids. The germline gives CDR1 LGHNA, CDR2 YNFKEQ. The ends were cut back, 4 bases at V and 3 bases at J, with 8 bases in the middle.

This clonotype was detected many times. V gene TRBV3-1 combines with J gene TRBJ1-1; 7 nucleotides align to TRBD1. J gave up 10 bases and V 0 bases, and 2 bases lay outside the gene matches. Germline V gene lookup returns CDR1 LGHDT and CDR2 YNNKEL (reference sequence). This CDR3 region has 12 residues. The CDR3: CASSQDRQGAFF. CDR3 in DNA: TGTGCCAGCAGCCAAGATAGACAGGGAGCTTTCTTT.

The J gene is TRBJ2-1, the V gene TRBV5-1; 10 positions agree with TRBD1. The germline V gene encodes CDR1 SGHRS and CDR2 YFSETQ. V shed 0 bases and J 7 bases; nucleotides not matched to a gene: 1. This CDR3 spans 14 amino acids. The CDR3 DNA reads TGCGCCAGCAGCTTGGGGGACAGGGGTAATGAGCAGTTCTTC. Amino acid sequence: CASSLGDRGNEQFF. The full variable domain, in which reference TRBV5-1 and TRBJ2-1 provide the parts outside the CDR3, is KAGVTQTPRYLIKTRGQQVTLSCSPISGHRSVSWYQQTPGQGLQFLFEYFSETQRNKGNFPGRFSGRQFSNSRSEMNVSTLELGDSALYLCASSLGDRGNEQFFGPGTRLTVL.

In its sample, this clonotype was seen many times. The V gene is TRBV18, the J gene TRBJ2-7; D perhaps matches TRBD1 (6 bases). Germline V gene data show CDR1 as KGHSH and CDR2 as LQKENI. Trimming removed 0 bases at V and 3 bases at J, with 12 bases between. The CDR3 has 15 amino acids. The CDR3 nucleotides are TGTGCCAGCTCACCACCGGCAGGGGCGAGCTACGAGCAGTACTTC. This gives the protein CASSPPAGASYEQYF.

The CDR3 reads CASRPSGDQETQYF. The CDR3, as DNA: TGTGCCAGCAGACCTAGCGGGGACCAAGAGACCCAGTACTTC. The chain joins TRBV7-9 to TRBJ2-5; TRBD2 matches 9 bases. Germline loops: CDR1 SEHNR, CDR2 FQNEAQ (reference sequence). The CDR3 sequence is 14 residues long. Trimming cost V 6 bases and J 0 bases; bases outside gene matches: 2.

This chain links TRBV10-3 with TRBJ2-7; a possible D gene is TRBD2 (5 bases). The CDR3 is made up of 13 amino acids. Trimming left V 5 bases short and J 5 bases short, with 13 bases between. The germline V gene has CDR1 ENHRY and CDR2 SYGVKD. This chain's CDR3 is CAISKAARDEQYF. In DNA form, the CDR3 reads TGTGCCATCAGTAAAGCGGCACGCGACGAGCAGTACTTC.

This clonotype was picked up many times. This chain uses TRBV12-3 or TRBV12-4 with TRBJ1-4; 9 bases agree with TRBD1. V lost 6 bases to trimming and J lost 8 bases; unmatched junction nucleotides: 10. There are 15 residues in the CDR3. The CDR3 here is CASRQTGGSNEKLFF. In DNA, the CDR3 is TGTGCCAGCAGACAAACAGGGGGCTCCAACGAAAAACTGTTTTTT.

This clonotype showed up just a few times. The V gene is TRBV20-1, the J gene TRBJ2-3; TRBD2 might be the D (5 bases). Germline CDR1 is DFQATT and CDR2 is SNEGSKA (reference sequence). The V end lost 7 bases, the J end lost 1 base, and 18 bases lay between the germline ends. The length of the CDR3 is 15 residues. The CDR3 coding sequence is TGCAGTGTAGCCGGGAATGTCCGACGCACAGATACGCAGTATTTT. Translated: CSVAGNVRRTDTQYF.

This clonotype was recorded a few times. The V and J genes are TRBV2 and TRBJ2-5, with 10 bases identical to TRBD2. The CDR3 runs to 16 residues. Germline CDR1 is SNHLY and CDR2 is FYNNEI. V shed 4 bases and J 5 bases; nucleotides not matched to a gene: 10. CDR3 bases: TGTGCCAGCAGTGTGGTTAGCGGGGGGTTCTTGGAGACCCAGTACTTC. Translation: CASSVVSGGFLETQYF.

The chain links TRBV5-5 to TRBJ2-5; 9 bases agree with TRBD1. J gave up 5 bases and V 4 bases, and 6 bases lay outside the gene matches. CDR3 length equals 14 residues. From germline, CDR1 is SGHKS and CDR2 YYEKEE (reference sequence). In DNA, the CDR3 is TGTGCCAGCAGCGAAAGGACAGGGGACGAGACCCAGTACTTC. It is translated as CASSERTGDETQYF.

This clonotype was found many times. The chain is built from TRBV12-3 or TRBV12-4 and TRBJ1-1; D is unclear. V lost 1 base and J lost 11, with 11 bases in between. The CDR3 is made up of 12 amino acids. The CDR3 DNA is TGTGCCAGCAGTTTAGAACCGGTTGTGGCTTTCTTT. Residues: CASSLEPVVAFF.

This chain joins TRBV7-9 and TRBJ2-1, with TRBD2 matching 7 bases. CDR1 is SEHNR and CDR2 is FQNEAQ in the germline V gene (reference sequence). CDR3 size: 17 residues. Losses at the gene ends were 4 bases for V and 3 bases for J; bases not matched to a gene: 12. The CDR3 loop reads CASSSQFAGDLYNEQFF. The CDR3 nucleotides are TGTGCCAGCAGCTCCCAGTTCGCGGGAGATCTCTACAATGAGCAGTTCTTC.

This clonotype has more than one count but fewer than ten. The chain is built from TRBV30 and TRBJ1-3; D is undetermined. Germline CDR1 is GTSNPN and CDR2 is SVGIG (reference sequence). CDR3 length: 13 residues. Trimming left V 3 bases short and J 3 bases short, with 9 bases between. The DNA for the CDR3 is TGTGCCTGGAGGGGAGGGTTTGGAAACACCATATATTTT. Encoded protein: CAWRGGFGNTIYF.

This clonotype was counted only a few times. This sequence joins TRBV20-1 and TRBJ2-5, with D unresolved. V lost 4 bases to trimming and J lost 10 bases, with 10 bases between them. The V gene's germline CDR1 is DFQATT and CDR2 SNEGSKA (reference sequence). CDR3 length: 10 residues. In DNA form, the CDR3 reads TGCAGTGCTACCAGTCGCGACCAGTACTTC. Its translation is CSATSRDQYF.

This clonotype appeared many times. The CDR3 nucleotides read TGTGCCAGCAGCGTAGTAGGTTCCCAAGAGACCCAGTACTTC. Translated: CASSVVGSQETQYF. The chain combines TRBV9 with TRBJ2-5; D is unresolved. Germline CDR1 SGDLS, CDR2 YYNGEE. This CDR3 is built from 14 residues. V was trimmed by 0 bases and J by 1 base, leaving 7 bases between them.

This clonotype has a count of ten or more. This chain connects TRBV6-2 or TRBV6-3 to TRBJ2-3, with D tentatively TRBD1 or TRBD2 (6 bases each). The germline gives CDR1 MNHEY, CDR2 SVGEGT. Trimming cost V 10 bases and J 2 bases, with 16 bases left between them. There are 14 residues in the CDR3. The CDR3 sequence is CATLDGGHTDTQYF. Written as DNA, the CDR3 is TGTGCCACCCTGGACGGGGGCCACACAGATACGCAGTATTTT.

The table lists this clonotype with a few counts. In DNA form, the CDR3 reads TGTGCCAGCAGGGGGAGGGACAGTCGTGTCACCGGGGAGCTGTTTTTT. It translates to CASRGRDSRVTGELFF. This chain connects TRBV28 to TRBJ2-2; D tentatively reads TRBD1 or TRBD2 (7 bases each). V shed 6 bases and J shed 4 bases, with 18 bases lying between them. CDR3 length: 16 residues. Germline V lookup: CDR1 MDHEN, CDR2 SYDVKM.